Below, one T cell receptor beta chain is given with its context. Its antigen is not identified. The data were taken from a study of vaccination effects on CD4 cells after COVID-19. Sequencing was preceded by expansion of antigen-specific CD4+ T cells with viral peptide pools in the ViraFEST assay. Between days 10 and 11 of culture, CD4+ T cells were separated out. Either the mRNA-1273 or the BNT162b2 vaccine was given to participants as two doses. The method was immunoSEQ multiplex PCR; TCRdb's version includes in-frame clones alone and lacks a portion of them. The table shows about 24,000 clones, with under 80% occurring only once. The sequencing here drew on CD4+ T cells from PBMCs cultured with HCoV-NL63 spike peptides, taken after COVID-19 vaccination. The receptor's source is a human donor who received a COVID-19 vaccine.

DNA of the CDR3: TGTGCCAGCAGCTTAGGGAGGGCGGCGGTAGGCACAGATACGCAGTATTTT. Encoded protein: CASSLGRAAVGTDTQYF. The chain recombines TRBV7-8 with TRBJ2-3, with D possibly TRBD2 on 6 matching bases. Germline V gene sequence: CDR1 SGHVS, CDR2 FQNEAQ. This CDR3 is built from 17 residues. V shed 1 base and J shed 1 base, with 15 bases lying between them.